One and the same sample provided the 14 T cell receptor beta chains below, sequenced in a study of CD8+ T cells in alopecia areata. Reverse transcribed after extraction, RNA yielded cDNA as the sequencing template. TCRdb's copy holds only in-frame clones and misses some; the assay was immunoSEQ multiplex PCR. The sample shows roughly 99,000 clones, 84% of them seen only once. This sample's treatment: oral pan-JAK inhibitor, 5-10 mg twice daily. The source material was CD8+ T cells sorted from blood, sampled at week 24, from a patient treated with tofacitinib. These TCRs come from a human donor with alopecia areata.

The chain's CDR3 is CASSLAVQGSREQYF. As DNA, the CDR3 is TGCGCCAGCAGCTTGGCCGTACAGGGTTCTCGGGAGCAGTACTTC. The chain has TRBV5-1 and TRBJ2-7, with D perhaps matching TRBD1 (6 bases). The length of the CDR3 is 15 residues. Germline V lookup: CDR1 SGHRS, CDR2 YFSETQ. Trimming took off 0 bases at V and 7 bases at J, with 17 bases between the two ends.

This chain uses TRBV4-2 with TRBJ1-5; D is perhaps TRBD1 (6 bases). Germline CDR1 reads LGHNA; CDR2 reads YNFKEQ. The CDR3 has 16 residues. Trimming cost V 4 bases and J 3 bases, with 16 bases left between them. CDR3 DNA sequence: TGTGCCAGCAGCCCAAGCGGACAGATTTCCAATCAGCCCCAGCATTTT. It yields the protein CASSPSGQISNQPQHF.

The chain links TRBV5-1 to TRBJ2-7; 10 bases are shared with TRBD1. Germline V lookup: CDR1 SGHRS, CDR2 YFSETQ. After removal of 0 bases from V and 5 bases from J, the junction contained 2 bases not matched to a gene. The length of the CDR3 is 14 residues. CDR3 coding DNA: TGCGCCAGCAGCTTGGATGGGACAGGGGACGAGCAGTACTTC. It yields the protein CASSLDGTGDEQYF.

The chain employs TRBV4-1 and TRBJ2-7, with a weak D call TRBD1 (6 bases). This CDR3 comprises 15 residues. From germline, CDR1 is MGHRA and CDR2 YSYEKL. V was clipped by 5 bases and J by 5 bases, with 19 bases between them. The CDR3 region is CASSNPSQGNDEQYF. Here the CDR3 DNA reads TGCGCCAGCAGCAACCCTTCACAGGGAAACGACGAGCAGTACTTC.

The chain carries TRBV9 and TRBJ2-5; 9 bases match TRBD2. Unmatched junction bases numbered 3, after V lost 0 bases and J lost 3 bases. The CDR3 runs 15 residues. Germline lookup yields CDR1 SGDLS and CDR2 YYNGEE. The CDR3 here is CASSVGLAVKETQYF. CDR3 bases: TGTGCCAGCAGCGTAGGACTAGCGGTGAAAGAGACCCAGTACTTC.

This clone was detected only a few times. The CDR3 DNA sequence: TGTGCCAGCAGTACGCAGGTCACCGGGGAGCTGTTTTTT. Translating it yields CASSTQVTGELFF. V gene TRBV6-5 combines with J gene TRBJ2-2; D unresolved. The CDR3 is 13 amino acids. CDR1 is MNHEY and CDR2 is SVGAGI in the germline V gene. The germline V and J ends were trimmed by 5 bases and 4 bases, with 8 bases remaining between them.

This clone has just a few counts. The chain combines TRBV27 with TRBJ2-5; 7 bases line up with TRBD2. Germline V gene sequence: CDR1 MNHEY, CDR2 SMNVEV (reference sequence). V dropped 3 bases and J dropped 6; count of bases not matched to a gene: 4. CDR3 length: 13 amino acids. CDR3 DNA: TGTGCCAGCAGTTTCGGGGGGATAAAGACCCAGTACTTC. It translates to CASSFGGIKTQYF.

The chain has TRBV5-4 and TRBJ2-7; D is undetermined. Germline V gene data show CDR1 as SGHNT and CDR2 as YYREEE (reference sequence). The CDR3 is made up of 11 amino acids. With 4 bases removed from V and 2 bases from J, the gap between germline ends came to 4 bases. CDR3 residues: CASSPPYEQYF. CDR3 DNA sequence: TGTGCCAGCAGCCCCCCCTACGAGCAGTACTTC.

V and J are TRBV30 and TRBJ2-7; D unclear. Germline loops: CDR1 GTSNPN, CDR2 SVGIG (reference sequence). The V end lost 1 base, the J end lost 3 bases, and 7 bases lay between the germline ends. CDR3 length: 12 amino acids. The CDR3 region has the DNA TGTGCCTGGAGTGAGGCCAGCTACGAGCAGTACTTC. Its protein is CAWSEASYEQYF.

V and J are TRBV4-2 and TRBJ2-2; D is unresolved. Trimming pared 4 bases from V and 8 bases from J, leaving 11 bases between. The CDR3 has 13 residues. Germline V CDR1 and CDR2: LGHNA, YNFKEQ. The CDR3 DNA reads TGTGCCAGCAGCCCTGGGGTGGGAGGGGAGCTGTTTTTT. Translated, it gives CASSPGVGGELFF.

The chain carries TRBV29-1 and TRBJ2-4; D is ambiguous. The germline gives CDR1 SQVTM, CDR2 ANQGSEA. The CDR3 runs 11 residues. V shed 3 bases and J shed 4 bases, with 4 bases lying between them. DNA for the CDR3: TGCAGCGTTGATTATAAAAACATTCAGTACTTC. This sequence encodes CSVDYKNIQYF.

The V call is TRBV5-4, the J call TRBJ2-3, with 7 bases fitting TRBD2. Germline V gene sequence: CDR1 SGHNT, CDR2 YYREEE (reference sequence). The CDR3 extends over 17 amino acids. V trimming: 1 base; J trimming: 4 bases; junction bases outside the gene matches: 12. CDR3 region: CASSLWGAGRLADTQYF. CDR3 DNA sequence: TGTGCCAGCAGCTTGTGGGGAGCGGGGAGGCTGGCAGATACGCAGTATTTT.

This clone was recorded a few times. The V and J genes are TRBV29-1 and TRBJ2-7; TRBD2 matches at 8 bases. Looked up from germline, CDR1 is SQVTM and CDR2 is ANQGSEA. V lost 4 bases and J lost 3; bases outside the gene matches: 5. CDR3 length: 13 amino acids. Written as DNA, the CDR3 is TGCAGCGTTGCCCCGGGACTAGGCTACGAGCAGTACTTC. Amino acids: CSVAPGLGYEQYF.

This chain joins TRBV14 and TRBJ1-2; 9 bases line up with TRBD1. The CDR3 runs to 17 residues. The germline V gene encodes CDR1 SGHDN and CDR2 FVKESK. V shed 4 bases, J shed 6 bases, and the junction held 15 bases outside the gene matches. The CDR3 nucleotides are TGTGCCAGCAGCCGTCAGCTTTACAGGGGGCAGAATGATGGCTACACCTTC. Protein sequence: CASSRQLYRGQNDGYTF.